This TCR beta chain was retrieved from a study of T cell repertoires in cytomegalovirus infection. The study, taken as a whole, reports: Ex vivo responses were dominated by HLA-C-restricted CMV-specific TCR beta clonotypes. Cumulative public TCR beta family frequency identified CMV carriers with the relevant HLA.

V lost 8 bases to trimming and J lost 1 base, with 5 bases between them. Germline V gives CDR1 MGHDK, CDR2 SYGVNS. The CDR3 is 11 residues long. About this clonotype itself: Its matching antigen is unknown.

MiXCR was run by TCRdb on the reads, yielding one entry per CDR3 protein. Counted here are 300,000 to 450,000 distinct CDR3 sequences, 15% to 20% occurring once; the ten biggest clones make up approximately 8%. The chain is built from TRBV25-1 and TRBJ1-1, with D unresolved. This clonotype was obtained from a human donor in good health (CMV status not recorded). Some clones in this sample may be carry-over from other donors' samples. The sample was PBMCs. CDR3 in amino acids: CASYSNTEAFF. CDR3 bases: TGTGCCAGCTACTCGAACACTGAAGCTTTCTTT.